This T cell receptor (beta chain) was identified during a study of blood T cell repertoires in COVID-19. Study summary: From T cells, B-cell-depleted T cells, or PBMCs came the material, which was cDNA or gDNA.

In the original processing: Cell counts per sample came from amplifying reference gene primers. Sequenced by immunoSEQ multiplex PCR; TCRdb stores in-frame clones only, minus some. D and trimming come from the DNA, and the V and J calls and clone size come from that table. The sample holds 110,000 to 150,000 clones, roughly 90% seen once. In its sample, this clone was seen once. The junction had 7 bases not matched to a gene; V was cut back by 5 bases and J by 6 bases. Germline values: CDR1 MNHEY, CDR2 SMNVEV (reference sequence). The CDR3 loop spans 13 amino acids. V gene TRBV27 combines with J gene TRBJ2-7, with 7 bases that match TRBD1. The sequence came from a man aged 50 or older with active or convalescent COVID-19. The sample was peripheral blood. In DNA, the CDR3 is TGTGCCAGCAGTCAATACAGGGACAGCGAGCAGTACTTC. Translating it yields CASSQYRDSEQYF.